The clone carrying this T cell receptor (beta chain) is a singleton in its sample. The data were taken from a study of blood T cell repertoires in COVID-19. About the study: Sources were T cells, B-cell-depleted T cells, or PBMCs; the material itself was cDNA or gDNA.

In the authors' methods: Reference gene primer amplification gave estimated nucleated cell counts. Using immunoSEQ multiplex PCR, the repertoire was profiled, and TCRdb retains in-frame clones only, with some absent. D and trimming come from the DNA, and the V and J calls and clone size come from that table. Of fewer than 250,000 clones in the sample, 80% to 90% were seen once. The ends were cut back, 2 bases at V and 6 bases at J, with 12 bases in the middle. This CDR3 has 14 residues. From germline, CDR1 is MNHEY and CDR2 SVGAGI. This receptor was obtained from a woman aged 25 to 45 who had been exposed to COVID-19. The J gene is TRBJ2-3, the V gene TRBV6-5; D possibly corresponds to TRBD2 (5 bases). Sequencing was performed on PBMCs or T cells enriched from blood (not recorded which). The CDR3 DNA reads as TGTGCCAGCAGTTACGGGAGACCGACCGATACGCAGTATTTT. Protein product: CASSYGRPTDTQYF.